The subject of this entry is one TCR beta chain. No antigen is known for it. No much larger clone exists at a distance of one base, and base qualities are not known. Trimming costs V 2 bases and J 6 bases, and their ends lie 10 bases apart. The CDR3 spans 14 residues, from the cysteine through the phenylalanine. Just CDR3 DNA is preserved here, 42 bases in frame from base 1. The germline V gene yields KGHDR for CDR1 and SFDVKD for CDR2. TCRbeta CDR3 regions were amplified from genomic DNA using the immunoSEQ Assay, a bias-controlled multiplex PCR. On the authors' methods: The number of nucleated cells in each sample was estimated by amplification of reference gene primers within the assay. To quantify the absolute abundance of each unique TCRbeta CDR3 rearrangement, sequence reads were collapsed and filtered. For each sample, productive Simpson clonality was calculated as the square root of Simpson's diversity index over productive rearrangements. Not all clones reach the TCRdb copy of this immuneACCESS table, which keeps in-frame sequences only. Checked studies attribute under half of the gap to unresolved V genes and leave the rest unexplained. The V and J calls and the clone size are those of that table, but D and trimming were determined from the DNA. This sample has roughly 700,000 clones in its table, and 80% to 90% of those were observed once. Roughly 0.25% of the sample is taken by the ten largest.

The sample is drawn from a study of blood T cell repertoires in COVID-19 (dated by TCRdb to the early 2020s). About the full investigation: The collaborator samples originated in the United States, Italy and Spain and spanned the acute and convalescent phases of COVID-19. The prospective study material was composed of cDNA or gDNA derived from T cells, B-cell-depleted T cells, or PBMCs. Subjects who had been exposed to COVID-19, were actively infected with it, or had recovered from it provided the deeply sampled blood TCRbeta repertoires that made up the dataset. The repertoires were made available in a free public database intended to serve as a resource for research on the immune response to SARS-CoV-2. Samples came from the ongoing ImmuneRACE study (first 160 participants) plus 1,254 subjects from 6 global collaborators. A de-identified subject ID, COVID-19 status, age in years and sex were almost always included in the sample metadata. Where available, HLA class I and class II types were taken from metadata supplied by the sample provider and were not determined by assay-based typing.

Findings and caveats that apply to the study as a whole: The quantity of clinical and demographic metadata differed by source and by participant and was supplied without curation.

Collaborating institutions collected whole blood in K2EDTA tubes following their own protocols. For TCRbeta analysis, collaborators shipped samples in one of three forms: frozen whole blood, isolated PBMCs, or DNA extracted from either of those sample types. The receptor comes from a woman younger than 35 with acute or convalescent COVID-19. The sequencing sample was made of peripheral blood. The sequence joins TRBV24-1 to TRBJ2-1; tentative D gene TRBD1, with 5 bases matching. The DNA reads as follows: TGTGCCACCAGTGATTCGGTAACAGGCAATGAGCAGTTCTTC. Translation gives CATSDSVTGNEQFF.